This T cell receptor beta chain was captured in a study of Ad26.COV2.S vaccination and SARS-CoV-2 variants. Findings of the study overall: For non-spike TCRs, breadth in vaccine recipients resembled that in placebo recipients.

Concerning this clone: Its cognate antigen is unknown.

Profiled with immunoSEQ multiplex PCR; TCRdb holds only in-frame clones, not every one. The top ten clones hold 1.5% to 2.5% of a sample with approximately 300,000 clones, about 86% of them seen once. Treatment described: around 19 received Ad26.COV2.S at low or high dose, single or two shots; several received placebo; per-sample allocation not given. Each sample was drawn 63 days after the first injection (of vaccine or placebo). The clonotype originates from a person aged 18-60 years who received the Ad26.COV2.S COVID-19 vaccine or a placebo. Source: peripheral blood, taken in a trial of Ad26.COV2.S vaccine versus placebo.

CDR3 in DNA: TGTGCCAGCAGTAATACGACTAGCGGGGGGAAGGGTGAGCAGTTCTTC. It yields the protein CASSNTTSGGKGEQFF. The chain is built from TRBV5-4 and TRBJ2-1, with 13 bases lining up with TRBD2. Germline V gene sequence: CDR1 SGHNT, CDR2 YYREEE (reference sequence). Losses at the gene ends were 5 bases for V and 9 bases for J; bases not matched to a gene: 11. The CDR3 loop spans 16 amino acids. Complete variable domain (other parts from reference TRBV5-4 and TRBJ2-1): ETGVTQSPTHLIKTRGQQVTLRCSSQSGHNTVSWYQQALGQGPQFIFQYYREEENGRGNFPPRFSGLQFPNYSSELNVNALELDDSALYLCASSNTTSGGKGEQFFGPGTRLTVL.